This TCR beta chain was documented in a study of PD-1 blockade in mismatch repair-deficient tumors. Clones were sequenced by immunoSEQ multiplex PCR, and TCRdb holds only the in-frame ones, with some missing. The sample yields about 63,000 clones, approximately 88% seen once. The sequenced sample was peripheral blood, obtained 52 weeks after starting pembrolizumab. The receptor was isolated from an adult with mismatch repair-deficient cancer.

Here the CDR3 reads CASSDYSGNTIYF. CDR3 bases: TGTGCCAGCAGTGATTACTCTGGAAACACCATATATTTT. The chain recombines TRBV6-1 with TRBJ1-3; D not certain. The CDR3 is 13 residues long. The V end was cut by 3 bases, the J end by 0 bases, with 3 bases between. In germline, CDR1 is MNHNS, CDR2 SASEGT.